This TCR beta chain is drawn from a study of cytomegalovirus exposure and HLA in healthy donors. The CDR3 has 12 residues. Germline V gene data show CDR1 as SGHDN and CDR2 as FVKESK. With 4 bases removed from V and 5 bases from J, the gap between germline ends came to 7 bases. Whole-study findings and limits: In a later analysis, a missense DCLRE1C variant was linked to TCR beta V- and J-gene trimming. Accounts indicate the classifier identified cytomegalovirus status with strong specificity and sensitivity.

Worth noting for this clone: Antigen: not known.

Use of 60 Vbeta and 13 Jbeta primers characterized the PCR. Study processing details: Later, an analysis found 80 million or so unique TCR beta chains, and around 10 million of these were shared. Using immunoSEQ multiplex PCR, the repertoire was profiled, and TCRdb retains in-frame clones only, with some absent. V, J and clone size were drawn from that table, and D and trimming were deduced from the DNA. The sample yields some 150,000 clones, 70% to 90% seen once. The sample comprised PBMCs. This receptor was identified in a woman aged 18-29 years in good health and CMV-seronegative. The chain employs TRBV14 and TRBJ2-3; no clear D gene. The CDR3 DNA is TGTGCCAGCAGCCCGACTGGAGATACGCAGTATTTT. It specifies CASSPTGDTQYF.